This TCR beta chain derives from a study of PD-1 blockade in mismatch repair-deficient tumors. The repertoire was sequenced with immunoSEQ multiplex PCR; TCRdb's copy has only in-frame clones and lacks some. The table includes approximately 50,000 clones, approximately 78% detected once. Germline CDR1 is ENHRY and CDR2 is SYGVKD. V was cut by 4 bases and J by 4 bases, with 13 bases left in between. This CDR3 comprises 14 residues. This specimen was peripheral blood, taken 4 weeks after starting pembrolizumab. The source of this sequence is an adult with mismatch repair-deficient cancer. The chain couples TRBV10-3 to TRBJ1-2; possibly TRBD1 for D (6 bases). CDR3 sequence reads: CAISGLEQGYGYTF. CDR3 coding DNA: TGTGCCATCAGTGGCCTAGAACAGGGCTATGGCTACACCTTC.